Listed here are 11 T cell receptor beta chains from one sample, sequenced in a study of vaccination and CD4 T cells after COVID-19. An Oncomine TCR Beta short-read assay was used to sequence the DNA from cultured CD4+ T cells. Each CDR3 protein is one row after TCRdb ran MiXCR on the PCR reads. The sample has some 6,800 distinct CDR3 sequences; roughly 74% are singletons. Documented treatment: approximately 11-day PBMC culture with coronavirus spike peptide pools or control peptides (ViraFEST assay). These TCRs are of unknown antigen specificity. What was sequenced was CD4+ T cells from blood, cultured in vitro. These receptor sequences come from a human donor who had recovered from COVID-19.

The J gene is TRBJ2-3, the V gene TRBV19; the D gene is possibly TRBD1 (6 bases). The germline gives CDR1 LNHDA, CDR2 SQIVND (reference sequence). V shed 6 bases and J shed 4 bases, with 11 bases lying between them. The CDR3 runs 13 residues. The CDR3 DNA reads TGTGCCAGTAGGTCCAAGGGGGCAGATACGCAGTATTTT. Translated: CASRSKGADTQYF.

This clonotype was recorded a few times. This chain uses TRBV6-2 or TRBV6-3 with TRBJ2-2, with TRBD2 identical over 13 bases. V shed 6 bases, J shed 7 bases, and the junction held 8 bases outside the gene matches. Germline V gene lookup returns CDR1 MNHEY and CDR2 SVGEGT. This CDR3 has 16 residues. Here the CDR3 reads CASRSGTSGKYGELFF. In DNA form, the CDR3 reads TGTGCCAGCAGATCCGGGACTAGCGGGAAGTACGGGGAGCTGTTTTTT.

The chain employs TRBV24-1 and TRBJ2-4; 11 bases are a match to TRBD1. The CDR3 is 15 amino acids. Trimming took 2 bases from V and 6 from J; bases not matched to a gene: 2. Germline lookup yields CDR1 KGHDR and CDR2 SFDVKD. The CDR3 DNA is TGTGCCACCAGTGATTCCGGGACAGGGGGAAACATTCAGTACTTC. Its translation: CATSDSGTGGNIQYF.

Of note for this clonotype: A much larger clone lies a single base off, so this may be a read error. The gene calls are TRBV12-3 or TRBV12-4 and TRBJ1-5, with D uncertain. This CDR3 region has 13 residues. The CDR3 is CASSFGENQPRHF. DNA of the CDR3: TGTGCCAGCAGTTTTGGAGAGAATCAGCCCCGGCATTTT.

The V gene is TRBV20-1, the J gene TRBJ2-7; 11 bases align to TRBD1. This CDR3 is built from 14 residues. Germline CDR1 reads DFQATT; CDR2 reads SNEGSKA (reference sequence). J lost 6 bases, V lost 6 bases, and 10 bases had no gene match. In DNA, the CDR3 is TGCAGTGCCAAAAAGCCGGGACAGGGGGTCGAGCAGTACTTC. This sequence encodes CSAKKPGQGVEQYF.

As DNA, the CDR3 is TGTGCCAGCAGTTCAAACAGGGGCCATAGCAATCAGCCCCAGCATTTT. Translation: CASSSNRGHSNQPQHF. This rearrangement joins TRBV6-4 to TRBJ1-5; 7 positions match TRBD1. Germline CDR1 reads MRHNA; CDR2 reads SNTAGT. With V trimmed by 5 bases and J by 0 bases, 7 bases remained unmatched. This CDR3 contains 16 residues.

This chain links TRBV28 with TRBJ1-2; D remains ambiguous. CDR3 length: 13 residues. Germline V gene data show CDR1 as MDHEN and CDR2 as SYDVKM. V dropped 1 base and J dropped 7 bases, with 10 bases sitting between them. CDR3 amino acids: CASSLSRHSGYTF. DNA of the CDR3: TGTGCCAGCAGTTTATCGCGGCATTCTGGCTACACCTTC.

V is TRBV6-2 or TRBV6-3 and J is TRBJ2-1, with TRBD2 matching 8 bases. There are 16 residues in the CDR3. The junction had 9 bases not matched to a gene; V was cut back by 6 bases and J by 2 bases. Germline lookup yields CDR1 MNHEY and CDR2 SVGEGT. CDR3 in amino acids: CASRAPGLVAYNEQFF. Here the CDR3 DNA reads TGTGCCAGCAGAGCACCGGGACTAGTGGCCTACAATGAGCAGTTCTTC.

The chain has TRBV7-8 and TRBJ1-1; D is possibly TRBD1 (6 bases). CDR3 length: 15 residues. The germline V gene has CDR1 SGHVS and CDR2 FQNEAQ. V was pared by 6 bases and J by 5 bases, with 19 bases between. CDR3 sequence reads: CASRAHRVNWTEAFF. The CDR3 nucleotides are TGTGCCAGCAGAGCCCACAGGGTGAATTGGACTGAAGCTTTCTTT.

The chain joins TRBV11-3 to TRBJ2-1; no reliable D call. Trimming pared 0 bases from V and 9 bases from J, leaving 6 bases between. The CDR3 consists of 12 residues. Germline lookup yields CDR1 SGHNT and CDR2 YENEEA. Here the CDR3 reads CASSLEVSEQFF. The CDR3 DNA sequence: TGTGCCAGCAGCTTAGAAGTGAGTGAGCAGTTCTTC.

This rearrangement joins TRBV24-1 to TRBJ2-3; 13 positions agree with TRBD2. After removal of 9 bases from V and 8 bases from J, the junction contained 4 bases not matched to a gene. The V gene's germline CDR1 is KGHDR and CDR2 SFDVKD. There are 13 residues in the CDR3. This CDR3 reads CATGLAGVSTQYF. CDR3 bases: TGTGCCACCGGACTAGCGGGAGTCAGTACGCAGTATTTT.